This is a list of T cell receptor beta chains from one sample in a study of blood T cell repertoires in COVID-19. This table comes from immunoSEQ multiplex PCR, and its TCRdb copy is limited to in-frame clones, with some not included. The sample includes a few hundred thousand clones, approximately 86% of them seen just once. Specimen: peripheral blood. Receptors originate from a woman aged 45-60 years with active or convalescent COVID-19. Each CDR3 is given with its conserved first and last residue. The D gene is left open where the match is weak. Only part of the rows carry a size: once, few, many, or a class if the clone is expanded.

size,length,J,V,D,CDR3,DNA
NA,16,TRBJ1-2,TRBV7-8,TRBD1,CASSSRMADRGLGYTF,TGTGCCAGCAGCTCGAGGATGGCGGACAGGGGCTTGGGCTACACCTTC
NA,15,TRBJ2-1,TRBV10-1,TRBD2,CASSELAGLYNEQFF,TGCGCCAGCAGTGAACTGGCGGGACTATACAATGAGCAGTTCTTC
NA,15,TRBJ2-7,TRBV28,NA,CASGETKGLSYEQYF,TGTGCCAGTGGGGAGACCAAGGGACTTTCCTACGAGCAGTACTTC
NA,18,TRBJ1-1,TRBV18,TRBD1,CASSQYVRDRGTGTEAFF,TGTGCCAGCTCACAATATGTCCGGGACAGGGGGACGGGCACTGAAGCTTTCTTT
NA,18,TRBJ2-3,TRBV9,TRBD2,CASSVELAGSTSTDTQYF,TGTGCCAGCAGCGTAGAACTAGCGGGATCCACTAGCACAGATACGCAGTATTTT
NA,15,TRBJ2-1,TRBV5-5,NA,CASSFGGSSYNEQFF,TGTGCCAGCAGCTTCGGGGGAAGCTCCTACAATGAGCAGTTCTTC
NA,16,TRBJ2-3,TRBV4-2,NA,CASSPEGSPRTDTQYF,TGTGCCAGCAGCCCCGAGGGCTCACCCCGCACAGATACGCAGTATTTT
NA,15,TRBJ2-3,TRBV7-2,TRBD2,CASSFSSGNADTQYF,TGTGCCAGCAGCTTTTCTAGCGGGAACGCAGATACGCAGTATTTT
NA,15,TRBJ1-2,TRBV27,TRBD1,CASSLSRTGIYGYTF,TGTGCCAGCAGCTTGTCTAGGACAGGCATCTATGGCTACACCTTC
NA,15,TRBJ1-5,TRBV28,NA,CASSRSASGNQPQHF,TGTGCCAGCAGCCGCAGTGCTTCGGGAAATCAGCCCCAGCATTTT
NA,14,TRBJ2-1,TRBV19,NA,CASSIASPDNEQFF,TGTGCCAGTAGTATCGCTTCCCCGGACAATGAGCAGTTCTTC
NA,15,TRBJ2-5,TRBV19,TRBD1,CASSIGTIRGQTQYF,TGTGCCAGTAGTATCGGGACAATAAGGGGGCAGACCCAGTACTTC
few,11,TRBJ2-3,TRBV29-1,NA,CMGGGTDTQYF,TGCATGGGGGGAGGCACAGATACGCAGTATTTT
NA,14,TRBJ1-6,TRBV10-3,TRBD1,CAISGTGGNSPLHF,TGTGCCATCAGTGGGACAGGAGGGAATTCACCCCTCCACTTT
NA,13,TRBJ1-2,TRBV6-2/TRBV6-3,NA,CASSYRGAEGYTF,TGTGCCAGCAGTTACCGGGGGGCGGAAGGCTACACCTTC
NA,11,TRBJ2-7,TRBV27,NA,CASSRGYEQYF,TGTGCCAGCAGTAGGGGCTACGAGCAGTACTTC
NA,13,TRBJ1-2,TRBV19,TRBD1,CASSMRQGNGYTF,TGTGCCAGTAGTATGAGACAGGGAAATGGCTACACCTTC
NA,15,TRBJ2-7,TRBV5-1,NA,CASSPGQLYSYEQYF,TGCGCCAGCAGCCCCGGACAGCTGTACTCCTACGAGCAGTACTTC
once,13,TRBJ1-4,TRBV19,TRBD1,CASSRTGREKLFF,TGTGCCAGTAGCCGGACAGGTCGAGAAAAACTGTTTTTT
NA,13,TRBJ2-3,TRBV29-1,NA,CSVEAPGTDTQYF,TGCAGCGTTGAAGCCCCAGGCACAGATACGCAGTATTTT
NA,14,TRBJ1-6,TRBV28,NA,CASSFFRGSSPLHF,TGTGCCAGCAGTTTTTTCAGGGGCTCTTCACCCCTCCACTTT
NA,12,TRBJ1-1,TRBV29-1,NA,CSAGEGDTEAFF,TGCAGCGCTGGGGAGGGCGACACTGAAGCTTTCTTT
few,15,TRBJ2-1,TRBV3-1/TRBV3-2,NA,CASSQNGYPGNEQFF,TGTGCCAGCAGCCAAAACGGGTACCCTGGCAATGAGCAGTTCTTC
NA,13,TRBJ1-2,TRBV5-1,TRBD1,CASSSDRGHGYTF,TGCGCCAGCAGCTCGGACAGGGGGCATGGCTACACCTTC
NA,15,TRBJ2-3,TRBV11-2,NA,CASSLEVAVTDTQYF,TGTGCCAGCAGCTTAGAAGTAGCGGTCACAGATACGCAGTATTTT
NA,16,TRBJ2-7,TRBV7-9,TRBD2,CASSLALLAGIDEQYF,TGTGCCAGCAGCTTAGCCCTCCTAGCGGGAATCGACGAGCAGTACTTC
NA,16,TRBJ1-5,TRBV7-2,NA,CASSLGVAGALQPQHF,TGTGCCAGCAGCTTAGGGGTCGCGGGGGCCCTTCAGCCCCAGCATTTT
NA,16,TRBJ2-1,TRBV11-3,NA,CASSNTRRDFYNEQFF,TGTGCCAGCAGCAACACACGAAGGGACTTCTACAATGAGCAGTTCTTC
NA,14,TRBJ1-3,TRBV6-1,NA,CASTPDSSGNTIYF,TGTGCCAGCACCCCCGACAGCTCTGGAAACACCATATATTTT
NA,15,TRBJ2-3,TRBV5-1,NA,CASSLEGRDTDTQYF,TGCGCCAGCAGCTTAGAGGGGCGGGACACAGATACGCAGTATTTT
NA,15,TRBJ1-5,TRBV19,NA,CASSITQESNQPQHF,TGTGCCAGTAGTATAACACAGGAGAGCAATCAGCCCCAGCATTTT
NA,13,TRBJ1-1,TRBV12-3/TRBV12-4,NA,CASSRRAGTEAFF,TGTGCCAGCAGTCGCCGTGCGGGTACTGAAGCTTTCTTT
NA,16,TRBJ2-7,TRBV7-2,TRBD2,CASSPQGTSETYEQYF,TGTGCCAGCAGCCCTCAAGGGACTAGCGAAACCTACGAGCAGTACTTC
NA,14,TRBJ2-7,TRBV9,NA,CASSVLASTYEQYF,TGTGCCAGCAGCGTTTTAGCTTCCACCTACGAGCAGTACTTC
once,14,TRBJ1-1,TRBV6-4,NA,CASSADRGNTEAFF,TGTGCCAGCAGTGCCGACCGAGGGAACACTGAAGCTTTCTTT